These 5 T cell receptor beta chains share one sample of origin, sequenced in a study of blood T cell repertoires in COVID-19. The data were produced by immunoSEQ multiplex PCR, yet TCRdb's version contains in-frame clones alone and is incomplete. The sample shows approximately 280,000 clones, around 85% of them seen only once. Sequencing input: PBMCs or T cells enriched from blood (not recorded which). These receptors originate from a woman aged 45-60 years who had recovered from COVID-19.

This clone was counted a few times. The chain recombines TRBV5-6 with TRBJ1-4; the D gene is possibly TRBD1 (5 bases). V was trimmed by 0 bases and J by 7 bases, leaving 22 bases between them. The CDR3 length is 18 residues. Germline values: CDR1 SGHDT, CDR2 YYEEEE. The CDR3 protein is CASSLAGITSPVGEKLFF. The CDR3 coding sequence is TGTGCCAGCAGCTTGGCAGGGATTACCTCTCCGGTCGGTGAAAAACTGTTTTTT. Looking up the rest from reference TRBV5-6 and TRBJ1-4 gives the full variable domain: DAGVTQSPTHLIKTRGQQVTLRCSPKSGHDTVSWYQQALGQGPQFIFQYYEEEERQRGNFPDRFSGHQFPNYSSELNVNALLLGDSALYLCASSLAGITSPVGEKLFFGSGTQLSVL.

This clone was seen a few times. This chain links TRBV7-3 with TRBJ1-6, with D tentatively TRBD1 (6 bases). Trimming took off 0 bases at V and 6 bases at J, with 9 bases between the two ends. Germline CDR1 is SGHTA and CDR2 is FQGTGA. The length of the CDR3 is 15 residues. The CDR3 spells CASSLTGRGNSPLHF. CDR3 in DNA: TGTGCCAGCAGCTTAACGGGCAGGGGTAATTCACCCCTCCACTTT.

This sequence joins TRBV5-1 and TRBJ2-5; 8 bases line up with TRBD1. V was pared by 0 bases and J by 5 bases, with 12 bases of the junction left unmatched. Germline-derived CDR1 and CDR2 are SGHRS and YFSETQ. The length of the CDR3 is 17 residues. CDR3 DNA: TGCGCCAGCAGCTTGGGAAGGACAGGGATTTGGCGGGAGACCCAGTACTTC. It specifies CASSLGRTGIWRETQYF.

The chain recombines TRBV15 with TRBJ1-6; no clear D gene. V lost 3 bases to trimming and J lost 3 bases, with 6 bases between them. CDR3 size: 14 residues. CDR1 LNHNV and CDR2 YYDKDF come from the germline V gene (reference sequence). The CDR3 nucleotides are TGTGCCACCAGCAGTTATGTCTATAATTCACCCCTCCACTTT. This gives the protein CATSSYVYNSPLHF.

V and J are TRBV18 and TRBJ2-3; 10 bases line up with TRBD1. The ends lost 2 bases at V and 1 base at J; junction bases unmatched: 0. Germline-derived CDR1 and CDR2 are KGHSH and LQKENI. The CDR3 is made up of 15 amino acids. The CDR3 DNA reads TGTGCCAGCTCACCAGGGACAGGGGGCACAGATACGCAGTATTTT. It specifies CASSPGTGGTDTQYF.